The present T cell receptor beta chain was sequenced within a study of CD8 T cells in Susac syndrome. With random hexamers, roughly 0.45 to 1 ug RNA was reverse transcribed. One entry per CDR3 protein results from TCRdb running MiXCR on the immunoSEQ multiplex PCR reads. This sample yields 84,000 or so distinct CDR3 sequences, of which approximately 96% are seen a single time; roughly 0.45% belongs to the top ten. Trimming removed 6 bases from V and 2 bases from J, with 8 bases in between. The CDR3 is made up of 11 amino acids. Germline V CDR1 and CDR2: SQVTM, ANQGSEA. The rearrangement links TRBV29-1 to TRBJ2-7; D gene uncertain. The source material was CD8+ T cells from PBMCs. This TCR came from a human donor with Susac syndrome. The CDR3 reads CSVGSPYEQYF. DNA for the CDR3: TGCAGCGTCGGGTCCCCCTACGAGCAGTACTTC.